The 8 T cell receptor beta chains in this list originate from one sample, sequenced in a study of shared clonotypes between healthy human individuals. Naive CD8 cells were CD45RO-negative, positively selected for CCR7, excluding terminally differentiated effector memory CD45RA+ cells. The table came from immunoSEQ multiplex PCR; TCRdb's copy has only in-frame clones and leaves some out. The sample includes 1.5 million to 2.5 million clones, less than 95% of them seen just once. Sample: naive CD8+ T cells sorted from blood. The receptor set was obtained from a man aged 18 to 30 in good health.

This chain links TRBV4-1 with TRBJ1-5; D call uncertain. Germline assignment: CDR1 MGHRA and CDR2 YSYEKL. The germline V and J ends were trimmed by 0 bases and 6 bases, with 21 bases remaining between them. The CDR3 is made up of 18 amino acids. CDR3 loop: CASSQDTEPYGVGQPQHF. The CDR3 coding sequence is TGCGCCAGCAGCCAAGATACGGAACCCTACGGAGTAGGTCAGCCCCAGCATTTT.

Here the CDR3 DNA reads TGTGCCAGCAGCGTAGGAGCAGGGGCTAATCAGCCCCAGCATTTT. Its translation: CASSVGAGANQPQHF. This chain connects TRBV9 to TRBJ1-5, with a weak D call TRBD1 (6 bases). This CDR3 has 15 amino acids. The V and J ends lost 0 bases and 4 bases respectively, with 11 bases between them. Germline CDR1 is SGDLS and CDR2 is YYNGEE.

This chain connects TRBV6-5 to TRBJ1-1, with TRBD1 identical over 8 bases. J gave up 6 bases and V 2 bases, and 5 bases lay outside the gene matches. Germline loops: CDR1 MNHEY, CDR2 SVGAGI. CDR3 length: 14 residues. CDR3: CASSYQTGAPEAFF. For the CDR3, the DNA is TGTGCCAGCAGTTACCAGACAGGGGCCCCTGAAGCTTTCTTT.

The genes are TRBV7-6 and TRBJ2-1, with TRBD1 identical over 10 bases. J was trimmed by 0 bases and V by 4 bases; bases with no gene match: 9. Looked up from germline, CDR1 is SGHVS and CDR2 is FNYEAQ. This CDR3 contains 18 residues. CDR3 nucleotide sequence: TGTGCCAGCAGCTACCCCCGGGACAGGGGCCCCTCCTACAATGAGCAGTTCTTC. Amino acids: CASSYPRDRGPSYNEQFF. Looking up the rest from reference TRBV7-6 and TRBJ2-1 gives the full variable domain: GAGVSQSPRYKVTKRGQDVALRCDPISGHVSLYWYRQALGQGPEFLTYFNYEAQQDKSGLPNDRFSAERPEGSISTLTIQRTEQRDSAMYRCASSYPRDRGPSYNEQFFGPGTRLTVL.

The V and J genes are TRBV6-5 and TRBJ2-2; TRBD2 aligns across 7 bases. CDR1 is MNHEY and CDR2 is SVGAGI in the germline V gene. This CDR3 is 16 amino acids long. V shed 3 bases, J shed 1 base, and the junction held 5 bases outside the gene matches. CDR3 residues: CASSYWASGNTGELFF. CDR3 nucleotides: TGTGCCAGCAGTTATTGGGCTAGCGGGAACACCGGGGAGCTGTTTTTT.

J is TRBJ2-1 and V is TRBV9, with D possibly TRBD1 on 5 matching bases. The germline V and J ends were trimmed by 0 bases and 6 bases, with 13 bases remaining between them. Germline CDR1 SGDLS, CDR2 YYNGEE. The CDR3 extends over 15 amino acids. The CDR3 spells CASSVEGSQGNEQFF. For the CDR3, the DNA is TGTGCCAGCAGCGTAGAGGGGTCACAAGGCAATGAGCAGTTCTTC. The full variable domain, with the rest looked up from reference TRBV9 and TRBJ2-1, is DSGVTQTPKHLITATGQRVTLRCSPRSGDLSVYWYQQSLDQGLQFLIQYYNGEERAKGNILERFSAQQFPDLHSELNLSSLELGDSALYFCASSVEGSQGNEQFFGPGTRLTVL.

The chain combines TRBV29-1 with TRBJ2-1, with D hard to call. Germline CDR1 is SQVTM and CDR2 is ANQGSEA. The CDR3 has 13 amino acids. Trimming pared 0 bases from V and 4 bases from J, leaving 7 bases between. The CDR3 here is CSVEEGTYNEQFF. CDR3 coding DNA: TGCAGCGTTGAAGAAGGAACGTACAATGAGCAGTTCTTC.

The J gene is TRBJ2-1, the V gene TRBV29-1, with a weak D call TRBD1 (6 bases). The CDR3 has 18 residues. V lost 6 bases to trimming and J lost 0 bases, with 24 bases between them. Germline V gene data show CDR1 as SQVTM and CDR2 as ANQGSEA. The CDR3 is CSVRTALGQSSSYNEQFF. CDR3 DNA sequence: TGCAGCGTACGGACAGCGCTCGGACAATCAAGCTCCTACAATGAGCAGTTCTTC.